The 23 T cell receptor beta chains listed next were all sequenced from one sample in a study of beta chain features in type 1 diabetes. Study observations and caveats: Shorter TCRB CDR3s, moderately but significantly so, marked every one of the four CD4+ subsets in Type 1 diabetes patients.

Sequenced material consisted of expressed TCRB transcripts (all of the isolated RNA was reverse transcribed). Produced via immunoSEQ multiplex PCR; TCRdb's table is partial and in-frame only. Of about 640,000 clones in the sample, around an eighth were seen once. The antigens for these receptors are not known. Sequencing was carried out using naive CD4+ T cells from blood. The origin of the receptors is a man aged 25 to 45 with type 1 diabetes.

This clone was detected only a few times. The chain couples TRBV7-3 to TRBJ2-1; 8 bases fit TRBD2. Germline assignment: CDR1 SGHTA and CDR2 FQGTGA. J gave up 6 bases and V 6 bases, and 13 bases lay outside the gene matches. The CDR3 totals 16 residues. The CDR3 DNA is TGTGCCAGCAGTTCTCAACCGGGACTAGGAGTCAATGAGCAGTTCTTC. Encoded protein: CASSSQPGLGVNEQFF.

The J gene is TRBJ2-7, the V gene TRBV28, with 8 nucleotides matching TRBD1. With V trimmed by 6 bases and J by 1 base, 5 bases remained unmatched. In germline, CDR1 is MDHEN, CDR2 SYDVKM. CDR3 length: 14 amino acids. In DNA form, the CDR3 reads TGTGCCAGCAGGGCCGGGACAGGATCCTACGAGCAGTACTTC. Translated, it gives CASRAGTGSYEQYF. Complete variable domain (other parts from reference TRBV28 and TRBJ2-7): DVKVTQSSRYLVKRTGEKVFLECVQDMDHENMFWYRQDPGLGLRLIYFSYDVKMKEKGDIPEGYSVSREKKERFSLILESASTNQTSMYLCASRAGTGSYEQYFGPGTRLTVT.

This clone was picked up a small number of times. This sequence joins TRBV7-6 and TRBJ2-3; perhaps TRBD2 as D (6 bases). Germline V gene sequence: CDR1 SGHVS, CDR2 FNYEAQ. CDR3 length equals 14 residues. Trimming stripped 4 bases from V and 2 bases from J, with 10 bases between. This chain's CDR3 is CASSSGLTTDTQYF. CDR3 bases: TGTGCCAGCAGCTCCGGACTAACCACAGATACGCAGTATTTT.

This clone was found once. This chain joins TRBV5-4 and TRBJ2-7; TRBD1 matches 10 bases. The CDR3 runs to 15 residues. V lost 4 bases to trimming and J lost 3 bases; unmatched junction nucleotides: 7. Germline CDR1 and CDR2: SGHNT and YYREEE (reference sequence). The CDR3 DNA reads TGTGCCAGCAGCAGAGGACAGGGGGAAATCTACGAGCAGTACTTC. This sequence encodes CASSRGQGEIYEQYF.

The rearrangement links TRBV9 to TRBJ1-2; D not resolved. Trimming left V 0 bases short and J 6 bases short, with 6 bases between. The germline CDR1 and CDR2 sequences are SGDLS and YYNGEE. The CDR3 is made up of 12 amino acids. The CDR3 nucleotides read TGTGCCAGCAGCGTAGCGGGTAATGGCTACACCTTC. This codes for CASSVAGNGYTF.

J is TRBJ2-1 and V is TRBV30, with D unresolved. V was clipped by 2 bases and J by 4 bases, with 9 bases between them. The CDR3 loop spans 13 amino acids. Germline-derived CDR1 and CDR2 are GTSNPN and SVGIG (reference sequence). The CDR3 DNA is TGTGCCTGGAGTATGTGGGGATACAATGAGCAGTTCTTC. Translation gives CAWSMWGYNEQFF.

The chain recombines TRBV27 with TRBJ1-2, with 9 bases that match TRBD1. Germline loops: CDR1 MNHEY, CDR2 SMNVEV (reference sequence). V gave up 5 bases and J gave up 4 bases; unmatched junction bases: 8. The CDR3 spans 15 residues. The CDR3 DNA reads TGTGCCAGCAGTCAGAAGAGGGGACAGGGCTATGGCTACACCTTC. Translated, it gives CASSQKRGQGYGYTF.

This clone occurred a few times. J is TRBJ2-1 and V is TRBV9; 12 positions agree with TRBD2. With V trimmed by 1 base and J by 4 bases, 3 bases remained unmatched. There are 16 residues in the CDR3. The V gene's germline CDR1 is SGDLS and CDR2 YYNGEE. CDR3 DNA: TGTGCCAGCAGCGTACAACTAGCGGGGGGTTACAATGAGCAGTTCTTC. It encodes CASSVQLAGGYNEQFF.

The V call is TRBV9, the J call TRBJ2-3; D remains unclear. V lost 3 bases to trimming and J lost 10 bases, with 15 bases between them. The CDR3 covers 13 residues. The germline V gene encodes CDR1 SGDLS and CDR2 YYNGEE. The CDR3 spells CASSGALGRAQYF. CDR3 in DNA: TGTGCCAGCAGCGGGGCCCTTGGGCGAGCGCAGTATTTT.

The V gene is TRBV7-8, the J gene TRBJ2-1, with D maybe TRBD1 (7 bases). Germline loops: CDR1 SGHVS, CDR2 FQNEAQ. The CDR3 is 14 residues long. Trimming shortened V by 0 bases and J by 11 bases, and 14 bases separated the two germline ends. The DNA of the CDR3 is TGTGCCAGCAGCTTAGCGCAGGGGGGAACCCAGCAGTTCTTC. It encodes CASSLAQGGTQQFF.

This clone has a handful of counts. CDR3 sequence reads: CASSESYAGANVLTF. The DNA of the CDR3 is TGTGCCAGCAGTGAATCGTACGCCGGGGCCAACGTCCTGACTTTC. The chain joins TRBV2 to TRBJ2-6; D not resolved. V lost 2 bases to trimming and J lost 4 bases, with 9 bases between them. This CDR3 spans 15 amino acids. Germline V gene sequence: CDR1 SNHLY, CDR2 FYNNEI. The full variable domain, completed using reference TRBV2 and TRBJ2-6, is EPEVTQTPSHQVTQMGQEVILRCVPISNHLYFYWYRQILGQKVEFLVSFYNNEISEKSEIFDDQFSVERPDGSNFTLKIRSTKLEDSAMYFCASSESYAGANVLTFGAGSRLTVL.

The V and J genes are TRBV9 and TRBJ2-2; D is ambiguous. Germline values: CDR1 SGDLS, CDR2 YYNGEE. There are 14 residues in the CDR3. V lost 0 bases and J 4 bases, leaving 7 bases between the germline ends. The CDR3 bases are TGTGCCAGCAGCGTAGGGGTAACCACCGGGGAGCTGTTTTTT. Amino acids: CASSVGVTTGELFF.

The J gene is TRBJ2-5, the V gene TRBV5-1; D call uncertain. The CDR3 loop spans 13 amino acids. From germline, CDR1 is SGHRS and CDR2 YFSETQ. V was trimmed by 0 bases and J by 5 bases, leaving 8 bases between them. CDR3 amino acids: CASSLDFGETQYF. The DNA for the CDR3 is TGCGCCAGCAGCTTGGACTTTGGGGAGACCCAGTACTTC.

This clone was counted once. In DNA form, the CDR3 reads TGTGCCAGCAGCTTGGAACCCAGACCTTTCACAGATACGCAGTATTTT. Protein: CASSLEPRPFTDTQYF. The J gene is TRBJ2-3, the V gene TRBV5-4; no reliable D call. This CDR3 has 16 residues. CDR1 is SGHNT and CDR2 is YYREEE in the germline V gene (reference sequence). The ends were cut back, 0 bases at V and 2 bases at J, with 13 bases in the middle.

This clone showed up just a few times. The chain joins TRBV28 to TRBJ1-6; D gene unclear. The V and J ends lost 5 bases and 9 bases respectively, with 14 bases between them. This CDR3 comprises 14 residues. Germline loops: CDR1 MDHEN, CDR2 SYDVKM. The CDR3 coding sequence is TGTGCCAGCAGTGCGGGATTGCTTGTTTCACCCCTCCACTTT. The encoded protein is CASSAGLLVSPLHF.

CDR3 protein: CASSLNSRLDNSPLHF. DNA for the CDR3: TGTGCCAGCAGCTTAAACTCCCGACTCGATAATTCACCCCTCCACTTT. The rearrangement joins TRBV7-2 to TRBJ1-6; D gene ambiguous. CDR1 is SGHTA, CDR2 FQGNSA, per germline. The CDR3 extends over 16 amino acids. Deletions cut 2 bases from V and 5 bases from J, with 13 bases between. Looking up the rest from reference TRBV7-2 and TRBJ1-6 gives the full variable domain: GAGVSQSPSNKVTEKGKDVELRCDPISGHTALYWYRQSLGQGLEFLIYFQGNSAPDKSGLPSDRFSAERTGGSVSTLTIQRTQQEDSAVYLCASSLNSRLDNSPLHFGNGTRLTVT.

The J gene is TRBJ2-5, the V gene TRBV5-1, with 13 bases matching TRBD2. This CDR3 contains 16 residues. V lost 2 bases to trimming and J lost 2 bases; unmatched junction nucleotides: 3. The germline gives CDR1 SGHRS, CDR2 YFSETQ. The CDR3 coding sequence is TGCGCCAGCAGCTTCCGGACTAGCGGGGGACAAGAGACCCAGTACTTC. This sequence encodes CASSFRTSGGQETQYF.

This clone occurred a few times. The chain joins TRBV14 to TRBJ2-7; 8 bases fit TRBD1. The CDR3 covers 15 residues. Germline CDR1 reads SGHDN; CDR2 reads FVKESK. Unmatched junction bases numbered 11, after V lost 1 base and J lost 9 bases. The CDR3 DNA reads TGTGCCAGCAGCCAAGTGACAGGGGCTGGCACTCCGCAGTACTTC. Protein product: CASSQVTGAGTPQYF. The full variable domain, rest sourced from reference TRBV14 and TRBJ2-7, is EAGVTQFPSHSVIEKGQTVTLRCDPISGHDNLYWYRRVMGKEIKFLLHFVKESKQDESGMPNNRFLAERTGGTYSTLKVQPAELEDSGVYFCASSQVTGAGTPQYFGPGTRLTVT.

The genes are TRBV7-9 and TRBJ2-2; D possibly uses TRBD1 or TRBD2 (5 bases each). The CDR3 sequence is 15 residues long. V lost 7 bases to trimming and J lost 4 bases, with 16 bases between them. CDR1 and CDR2 from the germline V gene are SEHNR and FQNEAQ (reference sequence). CDR3 sequence reads: CASNTPPGRTGELFF. In DNA form, the CDR3 reads TGTGCCAGCAACACGCCCCCGGGGCGCACCGGGGAGCTGTTTTTT.

V gene TRBV30 combines with J gene TRBJ2-1; 8 bases agree with TRBD1. The CDR3 has 15 amino acids. V gave up 3 bases and J gave up 6 bases; unmatched junction bases: 10. The germline V gene encodes CDR1 GTSNPN and CDR2 SVGIG (reference sequence). Written as DNA, the CDR3 is TGTGCCTGGAGATCTCCAGGGGGCTATAGCAATGAGCAGTTCTTC. Protein sequence: CAWRSPGGYSNEQFF.

This chain joins TRBV29-1 and TRBJ2-5; the match to TRBD1 covers 9 bases. CDR3 length equals 13 residues. In germline, CDR1 is SQVTM, CDR2 ANQGSEA. V lost 7 bases, J lost 4 bases, and 7 bases stayed unmatched. CDR3: CSGGGDRAETQYF. CDR3 bases: TGCAGCGGGGGTGGGGACAGGGCAGAGACCCAGTACTTC.

This clone has more than one count but fewer than ten. This chain connects TRBV30 to TRBJ1-2; a possible D gene is TRBD1 (5 bases). This CDR3 contains 13 residues. CDR1 GTSNPN and CDR2 SVGIG come from the germline V gene (reference sequence). Trimming shortened V by 2 bases and J by 3 bases, and 10 bases separated the two germline ends. CDR3 nucleotides: TGTGCCTGGAGTTCTCCGGGACACTATGGCTACACCTTC. Translating gives CAWSSPGHYGYTF.

This clone showed up just a few times. This chain links TRBV28 with TRBJ2-4, with D unclear. Germline V gene data show CDR1 as MDHEN and CDR2 as SYDVKM. The CDR3 spans 16 residues. The V end lost 5 bases, the J end lost 0 bases, and 14 bases lay between the germline ends. CDR3 DNA: TGTGCCAGCAGTATGTGGGGTCCTCTAGCCAAAAACATTCAGTACTTC. It is translated as CASSMWGPLAKNIQYF. The full variable domain, completed using reference TRBV28 and TRBJ2-4, is DVKVTQSSRYLVKRTGEKVFLECVQDMDHENMFWYRQDPGLGLRLIYFSYDVKMKEKGDIPEGYSVSREKKERFSLILESASTNQTSMYLCASSMWGPLAKNIQYFGAGTRLSVL.